This TCR beta chain came from a study of cytomegalovirus exposure and HLA in healthy donors. Primers for the PCR totalled 60 Vbeta and 13 Jbeta. The protocol was immunoSEQ multiplex PCR, while the TCRdb copy is restricted to in-frame clones and leaves out a portion. The sample consists of 170,000 or so clones, 80% of them appearing once. V was cut by 4 bases and J by 8 bases, with 13 bases left in between. Looked up from germline, CDR1 is SGHDT and CDR2 is YYEEEE. The CDR3 is 13 residues long. The chain carries TRBV5-6 and TRBJ1-5; a possible D gene is TRBD1 (5 bases). Sequencing was performed on PBMCs. This clonotype was obtained from a boy younger than 18 in good health and CMV-seronegative. CDR3 amino acids: CASSTQALKPQHF. CDR3 coding DNA: TGTGCCAGCAGCACACAGGCTCTTAAGCCCCAGCATTTT.